This TCR beta chain is drawn from a study of monozygotic twins with cystic fibrosis. At the level of the study: Around 3 micrograms of fragmented DNA underwent around 14 PCR cycles for library preparation.

Study-wide findings and caveats: Low clonality (median roughly 0.009) suggested a mostly naive repertoire. V usage most resembled the co-twin in 13 of 16 pairs. Shared CDR3 numbers were not associated with age, concordance or severity.

As to this clone: Its antigen is undetermined.

This table comes from immunoSEQ multiplex PCR, and its TCRdb copy is limited to in-frame clones, with some not included. The profile shows 34,000 or so clones, 75% to 95% of them singletons. The material sequenced was blood. The receptor's source is a boy aged 2 to 10 with cystic fibrosis.

The DNA of the CDR3 is TGTGCCAGCAGTTACTCCGGTCAGTCTAATGAAAAACTGTTTTTT. This translates into CASSYSGQSNEKLFF. The V and J genes are TRBV6-5 and TRBJ1-4; D uncertain. CDR3 size: 15 residues. The germline V gene has CDR1 MNHEY and CDR2 SVGAGI. The germline V and J ends were trimmed by 0 bases and 3 bases, with 8 bases remaining between them.